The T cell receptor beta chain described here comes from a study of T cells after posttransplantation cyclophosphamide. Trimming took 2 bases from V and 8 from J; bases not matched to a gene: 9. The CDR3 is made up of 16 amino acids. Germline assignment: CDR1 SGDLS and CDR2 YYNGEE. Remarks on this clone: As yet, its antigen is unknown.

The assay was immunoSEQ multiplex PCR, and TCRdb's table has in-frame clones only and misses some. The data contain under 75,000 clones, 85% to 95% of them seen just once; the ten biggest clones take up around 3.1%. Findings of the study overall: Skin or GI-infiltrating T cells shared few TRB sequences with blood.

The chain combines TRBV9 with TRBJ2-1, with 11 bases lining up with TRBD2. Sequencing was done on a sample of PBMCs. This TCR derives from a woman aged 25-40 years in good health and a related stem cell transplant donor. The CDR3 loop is CASSVGSGGARYEQFF. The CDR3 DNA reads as TGTGCCAGCAGCGTGGGTAGCGGGGGGGCCCGGTATGAGCAGTTCTTC.